The clone carrying this T cell receptor beta chain was observed a few times. Authors' data handling: Nucleated cell number was recorded as an estimate derived from reference gene primer amplification. Only in-frame clones appear in the TCRdb table, and some are missing; sequencing was by immunoSEQ multiplex PCR. The V and J calls and clone size are taken from that table; D and trimming were inferred from the DNA. This sample has under 200,000 clones; about 85% occur once, and the top ten carry 4.9%. This specimen belongs to a study of blood T cell repertoires in COVID-19. Study-wide background: Acute and convalescent COVID-19 samples came from the United States, Italy and Spain. From T cells, B-cell-depleted T cells, or PBMCs came the material, which was cDNA or gDNA.

Material for sequencing was peripheral blood. This clonotype was sampled from a woman older than 75 with acute or convalescent COVID-19.

The CDR3 here is CASSSDRENTIYF. CDR3 nucleotides: TGTGCCAGCAGCTCCGACAGGGAGAACACCATATATTTT. This chain joins TRBV5-4 and TRBJ1-3, with 7 bases aligning to TRBD1. The germline CDR1 and CDR2 sequences are SGHNT and YYREEE (reference sequence). CDR3 length equals 13 residues. V gave up 3 bases and J gave up 7 bases; unmatched junction bases: 4.